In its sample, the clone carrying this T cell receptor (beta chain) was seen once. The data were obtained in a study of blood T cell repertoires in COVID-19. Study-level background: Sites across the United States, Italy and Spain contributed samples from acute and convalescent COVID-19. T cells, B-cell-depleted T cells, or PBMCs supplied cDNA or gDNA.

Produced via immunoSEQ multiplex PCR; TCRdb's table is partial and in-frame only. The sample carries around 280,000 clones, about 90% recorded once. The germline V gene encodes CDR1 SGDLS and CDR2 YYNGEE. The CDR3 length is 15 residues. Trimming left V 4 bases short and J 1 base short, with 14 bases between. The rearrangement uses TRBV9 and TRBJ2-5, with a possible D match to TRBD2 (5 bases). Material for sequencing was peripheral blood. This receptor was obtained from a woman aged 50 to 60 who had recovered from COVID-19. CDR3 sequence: CASSYREGGQETQYF. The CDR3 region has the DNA TGTGCCAGCAGCTACCGGGAAGGCGGCCAAGAGACCCAGTACTTC.